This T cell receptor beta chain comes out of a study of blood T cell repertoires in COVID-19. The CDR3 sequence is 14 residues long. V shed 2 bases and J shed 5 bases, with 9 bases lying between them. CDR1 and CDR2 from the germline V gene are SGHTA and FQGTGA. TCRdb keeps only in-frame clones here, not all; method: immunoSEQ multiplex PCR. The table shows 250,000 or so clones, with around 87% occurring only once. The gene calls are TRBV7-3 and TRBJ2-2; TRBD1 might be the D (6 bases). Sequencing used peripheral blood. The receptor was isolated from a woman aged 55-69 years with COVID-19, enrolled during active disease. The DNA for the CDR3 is TGTGCCAGCAGCTTATTAGGGGGAACCGGGGAGCTGTTTTTT. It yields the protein CASSLLGGTGELFF.